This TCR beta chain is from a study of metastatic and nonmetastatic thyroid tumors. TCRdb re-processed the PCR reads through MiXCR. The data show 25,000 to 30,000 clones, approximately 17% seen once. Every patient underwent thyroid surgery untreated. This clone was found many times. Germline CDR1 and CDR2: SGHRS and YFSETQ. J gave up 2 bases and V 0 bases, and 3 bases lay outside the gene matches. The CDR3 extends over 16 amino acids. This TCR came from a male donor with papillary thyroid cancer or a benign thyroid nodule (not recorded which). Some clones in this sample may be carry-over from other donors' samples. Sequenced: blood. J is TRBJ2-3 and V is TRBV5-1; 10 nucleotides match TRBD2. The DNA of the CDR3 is TGCGCCAGCAGCTTGGCAGCGGGAGGGTTCACAGATACGCAGTATTTT. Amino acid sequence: CASSLAAGGFTDTQYF.